The next 27 T cell receptor beta chains were all read from a single sample in a study of beta chain features in type 1 diabetes. The isolated RNA, all of it, was reverse transcribed, so expressed TCRB transcripts were what got sequenced. Profiled with immunoSEQ multiplex PCR; TCRdb holds only in-frame clones, not every one. The sample lists about 360,000 clones; roughly 12% were seen once. Sequencing input: naive CD4+ T cells from blood. These receptors were taken from a man between 18 and 35 years old in good health.

CDR3 bases: TGCGCCAGCAGCTTGGACGGGAGCCCTAATGGCTACACCTTC. Protein: CASSLDGSPNGYTF. The chain employs TRBV5-1 and TRBJ1-2; D unclear. Germline loops: CDR1 SGHRS, CDR2 YFSETQ. The V and J ends lost 0 bases and 6 bases respectively, with 12 bases between them. There are 14 residues in the CDR3. Filled out from reference TRBV5-1 and TRBJ1-2, the complete variable domain reads KAGVTQTPRYLIKTRGQQVTLSCSPISGHRSVSWYQQTPGQGLQFLFEYFSETQRNKGNFPGRFSGRQFSNSRSEMNVSTLELGDSALYLCASSLDGSPNGYTFGSGTRLTVV.

The chain joins TRBV29-1 to TRBJ2-7, with TRBD1 as a possible D gene (6 bases). Germline lookup yields CDR1 SQVTM and CDR2 ANQGSEA. This CDR3 has 12 amino acids. Trimming pared 5 bases from V and 3 bases from J, leaving 11 bases between. The CDR3 DNA reads TGCAGCGTTACGGACAGATACTACGAGCAGTACTTC. Its translation: CSVTDRYYEQYF.

The chain has TRBV19 and TRBJ1-6, with TRBD1 identical over 10 bases. The junction had 10 bases not matched to a gene; V was cut back by 7 bases and J by 10 bases. The CDR3 is 15 residues long. The V gene's germline CDR1 is LNHDA and CDR2 SQIVND (reference sequence). CDR3 region: CASMNPGTGVSPLHF. In nucleotides, the CDR3 is TGTGCCAGTATGAATCCCGGGACAGGGGTCTCACCCCTCCACTTT.

CDR3 nucleotide sequence: TGTGCCAGTAGTAGCCAAATGAGCTCCTACGAGCAGTACTTC. Amino acid sequence: CASSSQMSSYEQYF. The chain employs TRBV19 and TRBJ2-7; D gene ambiguous. Germline V gene data show CDR1 as LNHDA and CDR2 as SQIVND (reference sequence). V lost 4 bases to trimming and J lost 0 bases, with 10 bases between them. This CDR3 comprises 14 residues.

For the CDR3, the DNA is TGTGCCAGCAGTCCAACCAGGGACAGCTATCAGCCCCAGCATTTT. Translated: CASSPTRDSYQPQHF. The chain combines TRBV27 with TRBJ1-5; 7 nucleotides match TRBD1. The CDR3 consists of 15 residues. V lost 5 bases to trimming and J lost 5 bases; unmatched junction nucleotides: 9. CDR1 is MNHEY and CDR2 is SMNVEV in the germline V gene (reference sequence).

This rearrangement joins TRBV4-2 to TRBJ2-5; D perhaps matches TRBD2 (7 bases). The length of the CDR3 is 15 residues. The V gene's germline CDR1 is LGHNA and CDR2 YNFKEQ. Between the trimmed V and J ends, which lost 4 bases and 1 base, there was a span of 13 bases. The DNA for the CDR3 is TGTGCCAGCAGCCGCGGGGGCGCTTTCCAAGAGACCCAGTACTTC. The encoded protein is CASSRGGAFQETQYF.

This clone was counted between two and nine times. DNA for the CDR3: TGTGCCAGCAGCCGGTGGACAGAAGCTAACTATGGCTACACCTTC. Translating gives CASSRWTEANYGYTF. The J gene is TRBJ1-2, the V gene TRBV6-5; TRBD1 is a possible D gene (6 bases). CDR1 is MNHEY and CDR2 is SVGAGI in the germline V gene. Trimming left V 6 bases short and J 0 bases short, with 14 bases between. The CDR3 consists of 15 residues.

This clone was seen a few times. The chain employs TRBV28 and TRBJ1-5, with D unresolved. The CDR3 consists of 12 residues. The V and J ends lost 4 bases and 6 bases respectively, with 7 bases between them. Germline assignment: CDR1 MDHEN and CDR2 SYDVKM. In nucleotides, the CDR3 is TGTGCCAGCAGTTGGGGAGGTCAGCCCCAGCATTTT. It specifies CASSWGGQPQHF.

The V and J genes are TRBV28 and TRBJ1-2; weak D call: TRBD1 (5 bases). With 3 bases removed from V and 8 bases from J, the gap between germline ends came to 13 bases. The length of the CDR3 is 13 residues. CDR1 MDHEN and CDR2 SYDVKM come from the germline V gene. For the CDR3, the DNA is TGTGCCAGCAGTTTGACAGATTTCGGAGGCTACACCTTC. Translated, it gives CASSLTDFGGYTF.

This sequence joins TRBV7-9 and TRBJ2-1, with a possible D match to TRBD2 (6 bases). This CDR3 region has 14 residues. The V gene's germline CDR1 is SEHNR and CDR2 FQNEAQ (reference sequence). Trimming took off 6 bases at V and 3 bases at J, with 12 bases between the two ends. The CDR3, as DNA: TGTGCCAGCAGTATCAGGGACTTCTACAATGAGCAGTTCTTC. This sequence encodes CASSIRDFYNEQFF.

The chain employs TRBV25-1 and TRBJ2-3, with D perhaps TRBD1 (6 bases). Germline V gene sequence: CDR1 MGHDK, CDR2 SYGVNS. The CDR3 runs 14 residues. Trimming took 5 bases from V and 0 from J, leaving 9 bases between them. The chain's CDR3 is CASSTGISTDTQYF. The DNA for the CDR3 is TGTGCCAGCAGTACAGGGATTAGCACAGATACGCAGTATTTT. Variable domain in full (rest from reference TRBV25-1 and TRBJ2-3): EADIYQTPRYLVIGTGKKITLECSQTMGHDKMYWYQQDPGMELHLIHYSYGVNSTEKGDLSSESTVSRIRTEHFPLTLESARPSHTSQYLCASSTGISTDTQYFGPGTRLTVL.

This rearrangement joins TRBV5-4 to TRBJ2-1; 8 bases agree with TRBD1. This CDR3 region has 15 residues. Germline V CDR1 and CDR2: SGHNT, YYREEE (reference sequence). V lost 4 bases and J lost 1; bases outside the gene matches: 4. As DNA, the CDR3 is TGTGCCAGCAGCGCCGGACAGGGTTCCTACAATGAGCAGTTCTTC. Amino acids: CASSAGQGSYNEQFF.

J is TRBJ2-1 and V is TRBV4-1; 7 positions match TRBD2. Looked up from germline, CDR1 is MGHRA and CDR2 is YSYEKL. V trimming: 4 bases; J trimming: 4 bases; junction bases outside the gene matches: 7. CDR3 size: 15 residues. This chain's CDR3 is CASSRGRLPYNEQFF. The CDR3 nucleotides read TGCGCCAGCAGCCGCGGGAGACTACCTTACAATGAGCAGTTCTTC.

In DNA, the CDR3 is TGTGCCTGGAGTCAGGGTTGGACAGATACGCAGTATTTT. As protein: CAWSQGWTDTQYF. The chain has TRBV30 and TRBJ2-3, with D tentatively TRBD1 (5 bases). The CDR3 has 13 amino acids. Trimming left V 2 bases short and J 3 bases short, with 9 bases between. Germline lookup yields CDR1 GTSNPN and CDR2 SVGIG (reference sequence).

This clone was seen a handful of times. This chain uses TRBV19 with TRBJ1-2, with 7 bases lining up with TRBD1. Looked up from germline, CDR1 is LNHDA and CDR2 is SQIVND (reference sequence). The CDR3 consists of 17 residues. Germline trimming cut 6 bases from V and 8 bases from J; bases unmatched to any gene: 21. CDR3 coding DNA: TGTGCCAGTAGCAGGGTGGTCCGGGACAGAACCCTTCGAGGCTACACCTTC. Translated, it gives CASSRVVRDRTLRGYTF.

This clone has a handful of counts. The chain couples TRBV28 to TRBJ2-1; TRBD1 matches 7 bases. The CDR3 spans 14 residues. The ends lost 6 bases at V and 7 bases at J; junction bases unmatched: 9. Germline V gene sequence: CDR1 MDHEN, CDR2 SYDVKM. As DNA, the CDR3 is TGTGCCAGCAGGTCGAAACAGGGGTCTAATGAGCAGTTCTTC. As protein: CASRSKQGSNEQFF.

This chain uses TRBV4-3 with TRBJ1-1; a possible D gene is TRBD1 (5 bases). CDR3 length equals 14 residues. CDR1 is LGHNA and CDR2 is YSLEER in the germline V gene. V lost 4 bases, J lost 5 bases, and 14 bases lay in between. CDR3 DNA: TGCGCCAGCAGCCTCCAGATGGGGCGGACTGAAGCTTTCTTT. Translating gives CASSLQMGRTEAFF.

In this sample, this clone turned up many times. The rearrangement links TRBV14 to TRBJ2-5, with a possible D match to TRBD2 (5 bases). The CDR3 is made up of 15 amino acids. Germline CDR1 SGHDN, CDR2 FVKESK. The V end was cut by 2 bases, the J end by 9 bases, with 19 bases between. The CDR3 DNA reads TGTGCCAGCAGCCAATCCGGGCCGACGTCGGACTCCCAGTACTTC. Translating it yields CASSQSGPTSDSQYF.

V usage is TRBV7-2 and J usage is TRBJ2-3; 13 bases match TRBD2. The CDR3 totals 16 residues. Germline V lookup: CDR1 SGHTA, CDR2 FQGNSA. V lost 8 bases to trimming and J lost 6 bases; unmatched junction nucleotides: 11. DNA of the CDR3: TGTGCCAGCGGTGGCACTAGCGGGGGGGCCTCGGATACGCAGTATTTT. Encoded protein: CASGGTSGGASDTQYF.

This clone was seen a few times. The chain combines TRBV6-5 with TRBJ2-1; tentatively, D is TRBD1 (5 bases). Trimming cost V 2 bases and J 8 bases, with 10 bases left between them. Germline V gene lookup returns CDR1 MNHEY and CDR2 SVGAGI. CDR3 length: 13 amino acids. CDR3 sequence: CASSYHVQDEQFF. CDR3 DNA: TGTGCCAGCAGTTACCACGTACAGGATGAGCAGTTCTTC.

The genes are TRBV7-2 and TRBJ2-7, with 14 bases matching TRBD2. Trimming cost V 1 base and J 4 bases; bases outside gene matches: 9. The CDR3 has 18 amino acids. Germline V gene lookup returns CDR1 SGHTA and CDR2 FQGNSA. The DNA for the CDR3 is TGTGCCAGCAGCTTAGTTACCGGGACTAGCGGGGGTTGGTACGAGCAGTACTTC. This gives the protein CASSLVTGTSGGWYEQYF. Full variable domain (rest looked up from reference TRBV7-2 and TRBJ2-7): GAGVSQSPSNKVTEKGKDVELRCDPISGHTALYWYRQSLGQGLEFLIYFQGNSAPDKSGLPSDRFSAERTGGSVSTLTIQRTQQEDSAVYLCASSLVTGTSGGWYEQYFGPGTRLTVT.

The chain carries TRBV7-3 and TRBJ2-1; tentatively, D is TRBD1 (5 bases). CDR3 length equals 12 residues. The V gene's germline CDR1 is SGHTA and CDR2 FQGTGA. V lost 7 bases and J 7 bases, leaving 11 bases between the germline ends. DNA for the CDR3: TGTGCCAGCAACCAGGGTCGGAATGAGCAGTTCTTC. Amino acid sequence: CASNQGRNEQFF.

The chain is built from TRBV6-5 and TRBJ2-5, with a possible D match to TRBD1 (6 bases). CDR3 length: 14 amino acids. V gave up 6 bases and J gave up 2 bases, with 13 bases separating them. CDR1 is MNHEY, CDR2 SVGAGI, per germline. The CDR3 region has the DNA TGTGCCAGCAGAAAAGGACAGTTACAAGAGACCCAGTACTTC. Its translation: CASRKGQLQETQYF.

V is TRBV25-1 and J is TRBJ1-2; 10 bases agree with TRBD1. J gave up 6 bases and V 4 bases, and 8 bases lay outside the gene matches. The CDR3 is made up of 15 amino acids. Germline V gene lookup returns CDR1 MGHDK and CDR2 SYGVNS. CDR3 in DNA: TGTGCCAGCAGTGGGGGGATGACAGGGGGCCATGGCTACACCTTC. It codes for CASSGGMTGGHGYTF.

CDR3 residues: CATGTGRGGYTF. Written as DNA, the CDR3 is TGTGCCACAGGAACGGGGAGAGGTGGCTACACCTTC. V gene TRBV19 combines with J gene TRBJ1-2, with no clear D. V lost 10 bases and J lost 7, with 16 bases in between. The CDR3 is 12 amino acids. CDR1 LNHDA and CDR2 SQIVND come from the germline V gene (reference sequence).

This chain joins TRBV7-2 and TRBJ2-7, with 13 bases lining up with TRBD2. The CDR3 totals 17 residues. Germline CDR1 and CDR2: SGHTA and FQGNSA. Losses at the gene ends were 4 bases for V and 4 bases for J; bases not matched to a gene: 10. The CDR3 protein is CASSSPRTSGSRYEQYF. The CDR3 DNA reads as TGTGCCAGCAGCTCCCCTCGGACTAGCGGGAGTCGTTACGAGCAGTACTTC.

This sequence joins TRBV10-3 and TRBJ2-3; 8 positions match TRBD2. Germline CDR1 and CDR2: ENHRY and SYGVKD. Unmatched junction bases numbered 11, after V lost 9 bases and J lost 0 bases. This CDR3 has 16 amino acids. CDR3 region: CAISSGGGRSTDTQYF. CDR3 sequence (DNA): TGTGCCATTTCCTCCGGGGGCGGGAGGAGCACAGATACGCAGTATTTT.